Given below is one T cell receptor (beta chain) in context. Under the authors' procedure: Counts of nucleated cells, estimated from reference gene primer amplification, were obtained. The table came from immunoSEQ multiplex PCR; TCRdb's copy has only in-frame clones and leaves some out. The V and J calls and clone size are taken from that table; D and trimming were inferred from the DNA. The sample lists roughly 360,000 clones, more than 75% occurring once. The record originates from a study of blood T cell repertoires in COVID-19. On the study more broadly: Whether acute or convalescent, the COVID-19 samples came from the United States, Italy and Spain. Sources were T cells, B-cell-depleted T cells, or PBMCs; the material itself was cDNA or gDNA.

Trimming took off 4 bases at V and 2 bases at J, with 15 bases between the two ends. Germline V lookup: CDR1 MNHEY, CDR2 SVGAGI. There are 15 residues in the CDR3. Source material: peripheral blood. This sequence originates from a human donor with acute or convalescent COVID-19. The donor label of this sample is uncertain. The chain carries TRBV6-5 and TRBJ2-7; D may be TRBD2 (6 bases). CDR3 DNA: TGTGCCAGCAGTTTATCGGCGGGGCTAGCCTACGAGCAGTACTTC. Residues: CASSLSAGLAYEQYF.